This T cell receptor beta chain was sequenced during a study of blood T cell repertoires in COVID-19. In its sample, this clone was seen once. Generated by immunoSEQ multiplex PCR, the TCRdb table keeps only in-frame clones and is missing some. The data hold 150,000 to 250,000 clones, with about 76% observed a single time. The Seattle patients, enrolled during active infection, were followed longitudinally. Germline V gene lookup returns CDR1 SQVTM and CDR2 ANQGSEA. The CDR3 loop spans 13 amino acids. V lost 5 bases and J 1 base, leaving 10 bases between the germline ends. Sequenced sample: peripheral blood. The J gene is TRBJ2-3, the V gene TRBV29-1, with TRBD2 as a possible D gene (5 bases). The sequence derives from a middle-aged woman with COVID-19, enrolled during active disease. CDR3 nucleotide sequence: TGCAGCGTTTCGGGGTTAGGCACAGATACGCAGTATTTT. Encoded protein: CSVSGLGTDTQYF.